Listed here are 26 T cell receptor beta chains from one sample, sequenced in a study of T-cell reconstitution after alpha-beta-depleted transplantation in children. Construction of the TCRbeta library involved unique molecular identifiers. Using its own MiXCR run on the PCR reads, TCRdb lists one record per CDR3 protein. The sample has 300,000 or so distinct CDR3 sequences; approximately 23% are singletons. The sequences come from PBMCs, mostly from graft donor cells, collected 180 days after TCRalphabeta/CD19-depleted stem cell transplant. The receptors were sampled from a male patient younger than 18 who had a stem cell transplant for acute lymphoblastic leukemia, so the T cells may come from the graft donor.

This chain's CDR3 is CASSLTTYTDTQYF. In DNA, the CDR3 is TGTGCCAGCAGTTTAACTACCTACACAGATACGCAGTATTTT. This chain connects TRBV12-3 or TRBV12-4 to TRBJ2-3; D remains ambiguous. The CDR3 is 14 amino acids. With 2 bases removed from V and 2 bases from J, the gap between germline ends came to 8 bases.

This clonotype was counted a few times. The gene calls are TRBV9 and TRBJ2-1, with D perhaps matching TRBD2 (6 bases). This CDR3 region has 16 residues. The V gene's germline CDR1 is SGDLS and CDR2 YYNGEE. V lost 4 bases, J lost 0 bases, and 14 bases lay in between. The CDR3 bases are TGTGCCAGCAGCACAACGAGCGGGTACTCCTACAATGAGCAGTTCTTC. It encodes CASSTTSGYSYNEQFF.

Only a few counts were recorded for this clonotype. V gene TRBV19 combines with J gene TRBJ2-3; tentatively, D is TRBD1 (6 bases). Germline CDR1 and CDR2: LNHDA and SQIVND (reference sequence). The V and J ends lost 3 bases and 0 bases respectively, with 16 bases between them. The CDR3 runs 17 residues. The CDR3 DNA follows: TGTGCCAGTAGTATTACAGGGTACACCATTAGCACAGATACGCAGTATTTT. It specifies CASSITGYTISTDTQYF.

This clonotype was seen a handful of times. The chain combines TRBV5-4 with TRBJ2-3; 16 positions agree with TRBD2. CDR1 and CDR2 (germline): SGHNT, YYREEE (reference sequence). The CDR3 has 16 amino acids. Losses at the gene ends were 4 bases for V and 7 bases for J; bases not matched to a gene: 6. The CDR3 is CASSRGLAGGPYTQYF. CDR3 nucleotide sequence: TGTGCCAGCAGCCGGGGACTAGCGGGAGGGCCGTATACGCAGTATTTT.

In its sample, this clonotype was seen a few times. The gene calls are TRBV12-3 or TRBV12-4 and TRBJ2-1, with 12 bases that match TRBD2. This CDR3 contains 20 residues. Losses at the gene ends were 6 bases for V and 3 bases for J; bases not matched to a gene: 18. CDR3 sequence (DNA): TGTGCCAGCAGGGCAAGGACTAGCGGGACATATAAAATATTCTACAATGAGCAGTTCTTC. Protein: CASRARTSGTYKIFYNEQFF.

V is TRBV10-3 and J is TRBJ2-5; 7 bases align to TRBD2. V lost 3 bases to trimming and J lost 1 base; unmatched junction nucleotides: 11. CDR1 and CDR2 (germline): ENHRY, SYGVKD. This CDR3 spans 17 amino acids. CDR3 residues: CAISDPAGVSSQETQYF. As DNA, the CDR3 is TGTGCCATCAGTGACCCGGCGGGAGTATCATCCCAAGAGACCCAGTACTTC.

In this sample, this clonotype turned up a few times. J is TRBJ1-5 and V is TRBV3-1; the match to TRBD1 covers 10 bases. Germline values: CDR1 LGHDT, CDR2 YNNKEL (reference sequence). V lost 4 bases, J lost 6 bases, and 6 bases stayed unmatched. The CDR3 is made up of 15 amino acids. The CDR3, as DNA: TGTGCCAGCAGCCCTGGGACAGGGGTAACTCAGCCCCAGCATTTT. Translation gives CASSPGTGVTQPQHF.

This sequence joins TRBV28 and TRBJ1-2; 7 bases map to TRBD1. Trimming took 6 bases from V and 4 from J; bases not matched to a gene: 8. The CDR3 contains 14 residues. Germline CDR1 MDHEN, CDR2 SYDVKM. This CDR3 reads CASRRQGRAYGYTF. CDR3 coding DNA: TGTGCCAGCAGAAGACAGGGAAGGGCCTATGGCTACACCTTC.

The chain has TRBV3-1 and TRBJ1-2; 11 bases are a match to TRBD1. This CDR3 has 12 residues. Looked up from germline, CDR1 is LGHDT and CDR2 is YNNKEL (reference sequence). With 6 bases clipped from V and 11 bases from J, the junction kept 5 bases outside the gene matches. CDR3: CASRDRGPLYTF. The CDR3 DNA is TGTGCCAGCAGGGACAGGGGGCCGTTATACACCTTC.

The chain uses TRBV20-1 and TRBJ2-4; 7 bases line up with TRBD1. The germline gives CDR1 DFQATT, CDR2 SNEGSKA (reference sequence). The CDR3 is made up of 15 amino acids. J was trimmed by 0 bases and V by 6 bases; bases with no gene match: 8. The DNA of the CDR3 is TGCAGTGCGGGAGAGACAGGGTTAGCCAAAAACATTCAGTACTTC. Protein product: CSAGETGLAKNIQYF.

The sample holds a few counts of this clonotype. The chain recombines TRBV3-1 with TRBJ1-4, with D unclear. The CDR3 is made up of 14 amino acids. Germline V lookup: CDR1 LGHDT, CDR2 YNNKEL (reference sequence). Between the trimmed V and J ends, which lost 0 bases and 5 bases, there was a span of 7 bases. The CDR3, as DNA: TGTGCCAGCAGCCAAGAGGACCTAAATGAAAAACTGTTTTTT. Protein sequence: CASSQEDLNEKLFF. Based on the CDR3 plus reference TRBV3-1 and TRBJ1-4, the full variable domain is DTAVSQTPKYLVTQMGNDKSIKCEQNLGHDTMYWYKQDSKKFLKIMFSYNNKELIINETVPNRFSPKSPDKAHLNLHINSLELGDSAVYFCASSQEDLNEKLFFGSGTQLSVL.

Only a few counts were recorded for this clonotype. The chain employs TRBV6-5 and TRBJ2-1; D uncertain. The CDR3 runs to 14 residues. The germline V gene encodes CDR1 MNHEY and CDR2 SVGAGI. The ends were cut back, 4 bases at V and 0 bases at J, with 7 bases in the middle. The CDR3 DNA is TGTGCCAGCAGTTCGCTTAGCTCCTACAATGAGCAGTTCTTC. Its translation: CASSSLSSYNEQFF.

The chain uses TRBV18 and TRBJ2-5; D not certain. V was pared by 0 bases and J by 4 bases, with 9 bases between. The germline V gene encodes CDR1 KGHSH and CDR2 LQKENI. The CDR3 contains 14 residues. CDR3 bases: TGTGCCAGCTCACCACCGGGCCAGTCAGAGACCCAGTACTTC. Protein product: CASSPPGQSETQYF.

This chain uses TRBV3-1 with TRBJ2-7; D not certain. In germline, CDR1 is LGHDT, CDR2 YNNKEL (reference sequence). Trimming removed 3 bases from V and 4 bases from J, with 7 bases in between. The CDR3 spans 12 residues. The CDR3 DNA reads as TGTGCCAGCAGCCAGGATCTTTACGAGCAGTACTTC. Its protein is CASSQDLYEQYF.

The V gene is TRBV6-1, the J gene TRBJ2-7; 10 nucleotides line up with TRBD2. J lost 2 bases, V lost 6 bases, and 7 bases had no gene match. Germline V lookup: CDR1 MNHNS, CDR2 SASEGT. The CDR3 has 15 amino acids. The CDR3 DNA is TGTGCCAGCAGCACGACTAGCGGGCTTGCCTACGAGCAGTACTTC. Translation: CASSTTSGLAYEQYF.

Remarks on this clonotype: One end of the junction fails to match germline, which may point to a read error. The chain couples TRBV20-1 to TRBJ2-7, with D tentatively TRBD1 or TRBD2 (5 bases each). Germline V gives CDR1 DFQATT, CDR2 SNEGSKA (reference sequence). The CDR3 length is 13 residues. The DNA of the CDR3 is TGCAGTGCCGCCCGGGACGTGTTACACGAGCAGTGCTTC. Its translation is CSAARDVLHEQCF.

The V gene is TRBV5-1, the J gene TRBJ2-2; the match to TRBD1 covers 12 bases. Germline CDR1 is SGHRS and CDR2 is YFSETQ. CDR3 length equals 15 residues. With 4 bases clipped from V and 10 bases from J, the junction kept 8 bases outside the gene matches. CDR3 sequence (DNA): TGCGCCAGCAGCAAAGGGACAGGGGGCCTATTGGAGCTGTTTTTT. It codes for CASSKGTGGLLELFF.

The gene calls are TRBV5-1 and TRBJ2-1; 11 bases map to TRBD2. CDR3 length: 17 residues. The V gene's germline CDR1 is SGHRS and CDR2 YFSETQ. The V segment lost 4 bases and the J segment 7 bases; nucleotides outside the gene matches: 13. The CDR3 spells CASSPPTSGTTWNEQFF. The CDR3 coding sequence is TGCGCCAGCAGCCCGCCGACTAGCGGGACTACATGGAATGAGCAGTTCTTC.

This chain links TRBV5-1 with TRBJ2-3; no reliable D call. The CDR3 sequence is 13 residues long. V dropped 1 base and J dropped 11 bases, with 14 bases sitting between them. Per the germline V gene, CDR1 is SGHRS and CDR2 is YFSETQ. CDR3 nucleotides: TGCGCCAGCAGCTTGCGGCTATCCAACGGGCAGTATTTT. Encoded protein: CASSLRLSNGQYF.

This clonotype was detected a few times. The chain carries TRBV18 and TRBJ1-1, with TRBD1 matching over 7 bases. V lost 3 bases to trimming and J lost 1 base; unmatched junction nucleotides: 11. This CDR3 has 17 residues. Germline CDR1 KGHSH, CDR2 LQKENI. Here the CDR3 reads CASSPQSGGMANTEAFF. Here the CDR3 DNA reads TGTGCCAGCTCACCTCAGTCAGGGGGAATGGCGAACACTGAAGCTTTCTTT.

V gene TRBV7-2 combines with J gene TRBJ2-1; 9 positions match TRBD2. With V trimmed by 0 bases and J by 9 bases, 3 bases remained unmatched. Germline assignment: CDR1 SGHTA and CDR2 FQGNSA. This CDR3 is built from 14 residues. The CDR3 loop reads CASSLASGRREQFF. The CDR3 nucleotides are TGTGCCAGCAGCTTAGCTAGCGGGAGACGTGAGCAGTTCTTC.

This clonotype came up many times. The genes are TRBV5-5 and TRBJ2-1; the match to TRBD1 covers 7 bases. The J segment lost 1 base and the V segment lost 0 bases, leaving 1 base of the junction unmatched. Germline lookup yields CDR1 SGHKS and CDR2 YYEKEE (reference sequence). This CDR3 is built from 15 residues. This CDR3 is CASSLGGQSYNEQFF. The CDR3 DNA follows: TGTGCCAGCAGCTTGGGGGGACAGTCCTACAATGAGCAGTTCTTC.

J is TRBJ2-3 and V is TRBV24-1, with no clear D. Germline V gives CDR1 KGHDR, CDR2 SFDVKD. The CDR3 covers 15 residues. Trimming removed 3 bases from V and 6 bases from J, with 15 bases in between. The CDR3 DNA reads TGTGCCACCAGTGATCGGGTCGGAGCACGGGATACGCAGTATTTT. Its translation is CATSDRVGARDTQYF.

The chain employs TRBV27 and TRBJ1-5; D gene ambiguous. CDR1 MNHEY and CDR2 SMNVEV come from the germline V gene (reference sequence). The CDR3 contains 12 residues. V lost 3 bases and J lost 5, with 5 bases in between. CDR3 DNA sequence: TGTGCCAGCAGTTTCGCCGATCAGCCCCAGCATTTT. Its translation is CASSFADQPQHF.

This clonotype was counted a few times. The chain carries TRBV20-1 and TRBJ2-7; D possibly corresponds to TRBD2 (6 bases). Germline lookup yields CDR1 DFQATT and CDR2 SNEGSKA (reference sequence). Trimming stripped 3 bases from V and 4 bases from J, with 28 bases between. The CDR3 has 18 residues. DNA of the CDR3: TGCAGTGCTAGCCGCCCCGGAGGGGTCCCTTCTTGGGTATACGAGCAGTACTTC. Amino acids: CSASRPGGVPSWVYEQYF.

This clonotype was detected a few times. The V gene is TRBV9, the J gene TRBJ1-2; perhaps TRBD1 as D (6 bases). V was trimmed by 0 bases and J by 0 bases, leaving 12 bases between them. The germline gives CDR1 SGDLS, CDR2 YYNGEE. The CDR3 contains 16 residues. The CDR3 DNA sequence: TGTGCCAGCAGCGTAGGTCAGGGGAGCCCTAACTATGGCTACACCTTC. This encodes CASSVGQGSPNYGYTF.